A selection of T cell receptor beta chains follows, all from one sample in a study of T cell responses to AZD1222 COVID-19 vaccine. This table comes from immunoSEQ multiplex PCR, and its TCRdb copy is limited to in-frame clones, with some not included. Among tens of thousands of clones listed, roughly 80% were seen once. The sample in question was peripheral blood, obtained 28 days after the second AZD1222 dose. These receptors were taken from an adult who received the AZD1222 COVID-19 vaccine. Both conserved end residues are trimmed from each CDR3. Each record gives: clone size, D gene, V gene, CDR3 protein. The D gene is left open where the match is weak. Some rows mark clone size as missing; the rest say once, few, many or name a class of expanded clone.

NA,TRBD2,TRBV18,ASSLGLGLGDTQY
NA,TRBD1,TRBV7-9,ASSLAPFGTDSNQPQH
NA,TRBD1,TRBV2,ATTGQGASYEQY
NA,NA,TRBV6-2/TRBV6-3,ASSLGAASYEQY
NA,TRBD2,TRBV6-5,ASSPWGGASYEQY
NA,TRBD1,TRBV27,ASGSWVARGFTGELF
NA,TRBD1,TRBV6-2/TRBV6-3,ASSYQDRGGYSPLH
NA,NA,TRBV7-2,ASSLDRDPIYEQY
NA,NA,TRBV21-1,ASSKLRGGPEAF
NA,TRBD1,TRBV18,ASSPFAPVGQGAAGANVLT
NA,NA,TRBV7-2,ASSLVDGRAQDEQY
NA,TRBD2,TRBV20-1,SASRGGTGELF
NA,TRBD2,TRBV11-2,ASSHRGLAGTDNEQF
NA,NA,TRBV6-1,ASSEAQRGRRN
NA,NA,TRBV5-1,ASSLEGRYTEAF
NA,NA,TRBV6-5,ASRSQWGEAF
few,NA,TRBV5-1,ASRRGDSSTDTQY
NA,TRBD2,TRBV3-1/TRBV3-2,ASSQGVGGIVETQY
NA,NA,TRBV11-3,ASSLEMGYTEAF
NA,NA,TRBV7-2,ASTPGVGNTIY
NA,NA,TRBV20-1,SAGPYEQY
NA,NA,TRBV5-6,ASSLVLETQY
few,NA,TRBV6-2/TRBV6-3,ASSYDPAYQPQH
NA,TRBD2,TRBV4-2,ASSQSLAGSRTGELF
few,TRBD1,TRBV6-2/TRBV6-3,ASSLTGHTEAF
NA,TRBD1,TRBV11-3,ASSSRSGGNTEAF
NA,TRBD1,TRBV29-1,SVAPQGAADGYT